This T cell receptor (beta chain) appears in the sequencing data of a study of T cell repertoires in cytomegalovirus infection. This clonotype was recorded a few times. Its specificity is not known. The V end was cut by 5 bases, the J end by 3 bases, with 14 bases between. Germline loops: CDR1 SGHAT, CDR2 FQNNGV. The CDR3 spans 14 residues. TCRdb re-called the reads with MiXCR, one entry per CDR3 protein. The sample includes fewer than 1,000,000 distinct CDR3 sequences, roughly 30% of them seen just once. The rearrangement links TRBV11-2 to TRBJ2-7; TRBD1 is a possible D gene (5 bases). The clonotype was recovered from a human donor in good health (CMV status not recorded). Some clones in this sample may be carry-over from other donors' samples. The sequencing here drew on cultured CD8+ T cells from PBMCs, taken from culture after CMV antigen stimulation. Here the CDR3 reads CASSHPGRVYEQYV. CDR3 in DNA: TGTGCCAGCAGCCACCCGGGCAGGGTCTACGAGCAGTACGTC.